This TCR beta chain was sequenced in a study of blood T cell repertoires in COVID-19. As for the study in general: Material from acute and convalescent COVID-19 was sourced from the United States, Italy and Spain. In each case, the material was cDNA or gDNA derived from T cells, B-cell-depleted T cells, or PBMCs.

TCRdb's copy holds only in-frame clones and misses some; the assay was immunoSEQ multiplex PCR. The repertoire includes about 59,000 clones, more than 60% of them detected once, and less than 7% sits in the top ten. This clone has just a few counts. Germline V gene sequence: CDR1 SGHRS, CDR2 YFSETQ. CDR3 length equals 14 residues. V lost 5 bases, J lost 1 base, and 12 bases lay in between. Sequencing used peripheral blood. The chain couples TRBV5-1 to TRBJ1-2; D gene uncertain. This receptor was obtained from a woman in her sixties or seventies with acute or convalescent COVID-19. Here the CDR3 DNA reads TGCGCCAGCAGGGACCCAGGAGGTAACTATGGCTACACCTTC. Its translation is CASRDPGGNYGYTF.